This T cell receptor beta chain was recovered during a study of cytomegalovirus exposure and HLA in healthy donors. PCR involved 60 Vbeta and 13 Jbeta primers. The data were produced by immunoSEQ multiplex PCR, yet TCRdb's version contains in-frame clones alone and is incomplete. The sample has 200,000 to 300,000 clones; 80% to 85% are singletons. Findings and caveats of the study: A later analysis, which compared TCR beta chains of equal frequency, found the HLA-associated ones more clonally expanded. The study designated some 180 TCR beta chains cytomegalovirus-associated.

V dropped 5 bases and J dropped 2 bases, with 17 bases sitting between them. Germline V gene lookup returns CDR1 LNHDA and CDR2 SQIVND (reference sequence). This CDR3 contains 16 residues. Points on this clone: Its antigen is undetermined.

The receptor comes from a woman between 55 and 75 years old in good health and CMV-seropositive. The rearrangement uses TRBV19 and TRBJ2-3; possible D gene TRBD2, 5 bases. The sequencing sample was made of PBMCs. The DNA for the CDR3 is TGTGCCAGTAGTGGTCGGACTGCGAGGTTCACAGATACGCAGTATTTT. Translating it yields CASSGRTARFTDTQYF.